The rows below give T cell receptor beta chains drawn from one sample of a study of blood T cell repertoires in COVID-19. The table came from immunoSEQ multiplex PCR; TCRdb's copy has only in-frame clones and leaves some out. This sample has around 58,000 clones, with roughly 88% found just once. What was sequenced was peripheral blood. The source of these receptors is a human donor in a cohort sampled during active COVID-19. Each CDR3 is given with its conserved first and last residue. The D gene is left open where the match is weak. Rows give clone size only sometimes, using once, few, many, or a class for an expanded clone.

j_call clone_size v_call d_call cdr3_aa cdr3_nt
TRBJ2-7 . TRBV6-6 . CASYQGAGWEQYF TGTGCCAGCTATCAGGGCGCAGGATGGGAGCAGTACTTC
TRBJ2-2 . TRBV7-3 . CASSHQRYRVGTGELFF TGTGCCAGCAGCCACCAAAGGTACAGGGTGGGGACCGGGGAGCTGTTTTTT
TRBJ1-2 . TRBV5-1 . CASSLTTGTYGYTF TGCGCCAGCAGCTTGACAACAGGGACCTATGGCTACACCTTC
TRBJ1-1 . TRBV25-1 TRBD1 CASSTRQGAWTEAFF TGTGCCAGCAGTACCCGACAGGGGGCATGGACTGAAGCTTTCTTT
TRBJ1-6 . TRBV6-1 . CASSEDFGANPNSPLHF TGTGCCAGCAGTGAAGACTTTGGGGCGAACCCTAATTCACCCCTCCACTTT
TRBJ2-5 once TRBV7-2 . CASSLQAQETQYF TGTGCCAGCAGCTTGCAGGCCCAAGAGACCCAGTACTTC
TRBJ2-5 . TRBV5-1 TRBD1 CASSPLTGDPETQYF TGCGCCAGCAGCCCATTAACAGGGGATCCGGAGACCCAGTACTTC
TRBJ1-1 . TRBV7-2 TRBD1 CASRTGMNTEAFF TGTGCCAGCAGGACAGGGATGAACACTGAAGCTTTCTTT
TRBJ2-7 . TRBV13 . CASSLTRDTTYEQYF TGTGCCAGCAGCCTAACCCGGGACACCACCTACGAGCAGTACTTC
TRBJ2-6 . TRBV2 . CASSEASYRIRGRSDRSGANVLTF TGTGCCAGCAGTGAAGCCAGTTATCGCATTCGTGGGCGATCGGACAGATCTGGGGCCAACGTCCTGACTTTC
TRBJ1-4 . TRBV30 . CAWNRAATNEKLFF TGTGCCTGGAACAGGGCAGCAACTAATGAAAAACTGTTTTTT
TRBJ1-5 . TRBV5-6 TRBD1 CASSRQGFNQPQHF TGTGCCAGCAGCAGACAGGGCTTCAATCAGCCCCAGCATTTT
TRBJ1-2 medium-sized TRBV27 TRBD1 CASSGGPYGYTF TGTGCCAGCTCAGGGGGCCCCTATGGCTACACCTTC
TRBJ1-1 few TRBV29-1 TRBD1 CSIYQADRAAEAFF TGCAGTATTTACCAGGCGGACAGGGCCGCTGAAGCTTTCTTT
TRBJ2-1 . TRBV20-1 . CSASKRHNEQFF TGCAGTGCTAGTAAGCGACACAATGAGCAGTTCTTC
TRBJ2-1 . TRBV18 . CASSRHRNYNEQFF TGTGCCAGCTCACGGCACAGGAATTACAATGAGCAGTTCTTC
TRBJ2-1 . TRBV7-9 . CASSKILAVSYNEQFF TGTGCCAGCAGCAAGATCTTAGCGGTCTCCTACAATGAGCAGTTCTTC
TRBJ2-5 . TRBV4-1 TRBD2 CASSRRFLAGGETQYF TGCGCCAGCAGCCGACGTTTCCTCGCCGGGGGGGAGACCCAGTACTTC
TRBJ2-3 once TRBV24-1 TRBD1 CATSDEPGQGVRARSMEQQYF TGTGCCACCAGTGATGAGCCGGGACAGGGGGTAAGGGCTAGATCTATGGAGCAGCAGTATTTT
TRBJ2-5 . TRBV5-1 . CASSQGGLAETQYF TGCGCCAGCAGCCAGGGGGGTCTTGCGGAGACCCAGTACTTC
TRBJ2-7 once TRBV5-1 TRBD2 CASSRTSGSHGEQYF TGCGCCAGCAGCCGGACTAGCGGGAGTCACGGCGAGCAGTACTTC
TRBJ2-7 . TRBV11-2 TRBD2 CASSLVTSGSSNFEQYF TGTGCCAGCAGCTTAGTTACTAGCGGGAGTTCCAACTTCGAGCAGTACTTC
TRBJ2-3 . TRBV4-1 TRBD2 CASSQEDDASGVGDTQYF TGCGCCAGCAGCCAAGAGGATGATGCTAGCGGGGTGGGAGATACGCAGTATTTT
TRBJ2-5 . TRBV4-1 TRBD2 CASSQELASGTEETQYF TGCGCCAGCAGCCAAGAGCTAGCTAGCGGGACAGAAGAGACCCAGTACTTC